The text below deals with one TCR beta chain. What it binds is unknown. This record comes from a study of T cell responses to AZD1222 COVID-19 vaccine. Overall study context: Second-dose intervals near 4 or 12 weeks were combined.

Measured with immunoSEQ multiplex PCR; TCRdb has only the in-frame clones, and not every one. The sample records 95,000 to 130,000 clones, more than 75% being singletons. The CDR3 has 11 residues. With 5 bases removed from V and 0 bases from J, the gap between germline ends came to 4 bases. The germline V gene encodes CDR1 GTSNPN and CDR2 SVGIG (reference sequence). Findings and limits, study-wide: Spike-specific TCR breadth and depth grew following two AZD1222 doses. Clonal diversity was possibly underestimated; the donors were predominantly white British and more often female.

This clonotype was sampled from an adult in good health. V gene TRBV30 combines with J gene TRBJ1-2; D is uncertain. The material was peripheral blood, obtained on day 0 of AZD1222 vaccination. DNA for the CDR3: TGTGCCTGGCAGACTAACTATGGCTACACCTTC. This sequence encodes CAWQTNYGYTF.